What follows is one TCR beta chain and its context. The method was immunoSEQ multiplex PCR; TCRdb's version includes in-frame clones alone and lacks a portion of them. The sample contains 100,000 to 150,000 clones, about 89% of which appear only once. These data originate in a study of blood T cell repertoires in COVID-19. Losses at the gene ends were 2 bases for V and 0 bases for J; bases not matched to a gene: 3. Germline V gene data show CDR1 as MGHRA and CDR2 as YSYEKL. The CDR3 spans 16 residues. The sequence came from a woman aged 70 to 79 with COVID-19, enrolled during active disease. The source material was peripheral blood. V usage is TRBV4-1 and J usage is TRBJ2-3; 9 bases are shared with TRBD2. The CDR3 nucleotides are TGCGCCAGCAGCCAAATTAGCGGGGGAAGCACAGATACGCAGTATTTT. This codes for CASSQISGGSTDTQYF.